Listed below are T cell receptor beta chains from one sample, sequenced in a study of CD8 T cells in ankylosing spondylitis. TCRdb re-called the 5' RACE reads with MiXCR, one entry per CDR3 protein. This table holds under 200,000 distinct CDR3 sequences, roughly 10% found once. Sequencing was done on a sample of blood, either unsorted or a sorted T cell fraction (not recorded which). The receptor set was obtained from a female donor with ankylosing spondylitis or in good health (not recorded which). The conserved cysteine and the conserved F or W are not part of the CDR3 here. Clone size is given for some rows only: seen once, a few or many times, or a class if the clone is expanded.

CDR3 length | J gene | V gene | clone size | CDR3 protein
16 | TRBJ2-1 | TRBV9 | few | ASSVDPGKGGPHNEQF
12 | TRBJ1-5 | TRBV7-9 | NA | ASSSTGRNQPQH
16 | TRBJ1-6 | TRBV2 | many | ASSIHLTESSYNSPLH
13 | TRBJ1-4 | TRBV7-6 | few | ASSPTDLVDEKLF
9 | TRBJ2-1 | TRBV3-1 | few | ASSREVKGF
11 | TRBJ2-7 | TRBV20-1 | NA | SGGLAESYEQY
12 | TRBJ2-1 | TRBV12-3/TRBV12-4 | many | ASSSSSTYNEQF
15 | TRBJ2-3 | TRBV7-2 | NA | ASSLGIQGSGADTQY
13 | TRBJ2-1 | TRBV19 | few | ASSLGTGGRDEQF
10 | TRBJ1-1 | TRBV20-1 | many | SARVGNTEAF